These 2 T cell receptor beta chains share one sample of origin, sequenced in a study of early T cells in non-severe SARS-CoV-2 infection. TCRdb re-called the 5' RACE reads through MiXCR, storing one row per CDR3 protein. The table has approximately 32,000 distinct CDR3 sequences, about 5.6% seen once. Input material: whole blood. The receptors shown here come from an adult who was a healthcare worker with PCR-confirmed SARS-CoV-2 infection or an uninfected control (not recorded which).

This clonotype occurred many times. The V and J genes are TRBV7-2 and TRBJ1-1, with D perhaps TRBD1 (5 bases). V was pared by 3 bases and J by 9 bases, with 8 bases between. The CDR3 contains 11 residues. The germline V gene has CDR1 SGHTA and CDR2 FQGNSA. CDR3 region: CASSFRTKAFF. The DNA of the CDR3 is TGTGCCAGCAGCTTTAGGACAAAAGCTTTCTTT. Combining the CDR3 with reference TRBV7-2 and TRBJ1-1 gives the whole variable domain GAGVSQSPSNKVTEKGKDVELRCDPISGHTALYWYRQSLGQGLEFLIYFQGNSAPDKSGLPSDRFSAERTGGSVSTLTIQRTQQEDSAVYLCASSFRTKAFFGQGTRLTVV.

The table lists this clonotype with many counts. The chain combines TRBV5-1 with TRBJ1-2, with TRBD1 as a possible D gene (5 bases). The CDR3 sequence is 13 residues long. Germline V gene lookup returns CDR1 SGHRS and CDR2 YFSETQ. The germline V and J ends were trimmed by 5 bases and 3 bases, with 11 bases remaining between them. The CDR3 is CASRYGGDYGYTF. As DNA, the CDR3 is TGCGCCAGCAGGTACGGAGGGGACTATGGCTACACCTTC.